This entry is about one TCR beta chain. TCR beta sequencing was performed on blood CD8+ and CD4+ T cells. As controls, healthy donors matched for age and sex were used. The entry originates in a study of CD8 T cells in Susac syndrome. An amount of RNA that ranged from 0.5 to 1 ug was reverse transcribed with random hexamers. Coverage of TCR beta CDR3 amplification by immunoSEQ multiplex PCR extended to 54 Vbeta and 13 Jbeta. TCRdb re-called the immunoSEQ multiplex PCR reads with MiXCR, one entry per CDR3 protein. This sample has more than 70,000 distinct CDR3 sequences, with roughly 91% found just once. CDR1 is MNHEY and CDR2 is SVGAGI in the germline V gene. This CDR3 has 17 residues. V gave up 5 bases and J gave up 5 bases; unmatched junction bases: 15.

The sequenced material came from CD8+ T cells from PBMCs. This sequence was found in a human donor in good health. The chain carries TRBV6-5 and TRBJ2-1; 7 bases are shared with TRBD1. This CDR3 reads CASSHGTDLTSHNEQFF. CDR3 coding DNA: TGTGCCAGCAGTCACGGGACAGATCTGACATCCCACAATGAGCAGTTCTTC.